The entry that follows covers one T cell receptor (beta chain) sequence. The antigen is unknown. PCR amplification relied on 60 Vbeta primers (plus 13 Jbeta primers). Repertoires were generated with immunoSEQ multiplex PCR, while TCRdb's copy carries only in-frame clones and drops some. Altogether about 200,000 clones are present, 70% to 90% being singletons, with the ten largest covering approximately 2.9%. All donors participated as healthy donors of bone marrow. Donors were nominally healthy when sampled, though unrecorded immune exposures were likely. The source of the sample is a study of cytomegalovirus exposure and HLA in healthy donors. Points from the study as a whole: Earlier analysis yielded a pattern in which most TCR beta V segments were productive about 87% or about 30% of the time.

The CDR3 length is 14 residues. Germline loops: CDR1 PRHDT, CDR2 FYEKMQ (reference sequence). V was trimmed by 6 bases and J by 0 bases, leaving 12 bases between them. Sample: PBMCs. This clonotype was obtained from a man between 25 and 39 years old in good health and CMV-seronegative. The rearrangement links TRBV13 to TRBJ2-7; possible D gene TRBD2, 7 bases. CDR3 residues: CASSSAGASYEQYF. The DNA of the CDR3 is TGTGCCAGCAGTTCCGCGGGGGCCTCCTACGAGCAGTACTTC.